This T cell receptor beta chain was recovered during a study of cytomegalovirus exposure and HLA in healthy donors. General study results and limits: Previous analysis showed most TCR beta V segments were productive about 90% or about 30% of the time.

Primers included in the PCR were 60 Vbeta and 13 Jbeta primers. Original processing notes: About 10 million shared chains were among some 75 million unique TCR beta chains counted in a later analysis. Libraries were prepared by immunoSEQ multiplex PCR; TCRdb keeps only in-frame clonotypes and omits some of them. From that table come the V and J calls and clone size; the DNA was used to work out D and trimming. Of 150,000 to 200,000 clones in the sample, approximately 78% were seen once. Notes on this clone: The antigen remains unidentified.

Per germline, CDR1 LNHDA and CDR2 SQIVND (reference sequence). V lost 5 bases and J lost 1, with 12 bases in between. The CDR3 spans 15 residues. The receptor was isolated from a woman aged 18-35 years in good health and CMV-seronegative. The J gene is TRBJ2-1, the V gene TRBV19; D might be TRBD1 (5 bases). The sequenced sample consisted of PBMCs. As DNA, the CDR3 is TGTGCCAGTAGTCTCGGACAAGCATCCTACAATGAGCAGTTCTTC. Protein: CASSLGQASYNEQFF.